These 7 T cell receptor beta chains originate from one sample sequenced in a study of human thymus T cells. Data came from immunoSEQ multiplex PCR; TCRdb stores just in-frame clones and leaves some out. The sample lists 54,000 or so clones; approximately 95% were seen once. The sample consisted of blood. These receptors all come from a boy younger than two with a congenital heart defect but otherwise immunologically healthy.

V is TRBV7-9 and J is TRBJ2-2; TRBD1 aligns across 7 bases. Germline trimming cut 4 bases from V and 5 bases from J; bases unmatched to any gene: 10. The CDR3 spans 16 residues. Germline loops: CDR1 SEHNR, CDR2 FQNEAQ (reference sequence). CDR3 DNA: TGTGCCAGCAGCTCCAACAGGGGCCAGAGTACCGGGGAGCTGTTTTTT. Amino acid sequence: CASSSNRGQSTGELFF. The full variable domain, rest sourced from reference TRBV7-9 and TRBJ2-2, is DTGVSQNPRHKITKRGQNVTFRCDPISEHNRLYWYRQTLGQGPEFLTYFQNEAQLEKSRLLSDRFSAERPKGSFSTLEIQRTEQGDSAMYLCASSSNRGQSTGELFFGEGSRLTVL.

This sequence joins TRBV21-1 and TRBJ2-7; the table's D call, TRBD2, has no DNA check behind it. TRBV21-1 is listed as a pseudogene. The CDR3 is made up of 17 amino acids. CDR3 coding DNA: TGTGCCAGCAGCAGAGGACTAGCGGGAGAAGGTTCCTACGAGCAGTACTTC. This gives the protein CASSRGLAGEGSYEQYF.

V gene TRBV27 combines with J gene TRBJ2-4, with D hard to call. V lost 2 bases and J 0 bases, leaving 11 bases between the germline ends. The CDR3 totals 16 residues. Germline CDR1 MNHEY, CDR2 SMNVEV (reference sequence). The CDR3 here is CASSLIQPRAKNIQYF. In DNA, the CDR3 is TGTGCCAGCAGTTTAATACAGCCCAGAGCCAAAAACATTCAGTACTTC.

J is TRBJ1-5 and V is TRBV27, with 8 bases lining up with TRBD1. V lost 6 bases to trimming and J lost 2 bases; unmatched junction nucleotides: 6. The CDR3 runs 15 residues. The germline V gene encodes CDR1 MNHEY and CDR2 SMNVEV (reference sequence). CDR3 DNA sequence: TGTGCCAGCAGCCTCTCGACAGGGGGCAATCAGCCCCAGCATTTT. This codes for CASSLSTGGNQPQHF.

The chain uses TRBV5-1 and TRBJ1-2, with a tentative D call TRBD1 (6 bases). CDR3 length: 14 amino acids. The V end was cut by 0 bases, the J end by 6 bases, with 12 bases between. Germline V CDR1 and CDR2: SGHRS, YFSETQ. CDR3 region: CASSLDRAEDGYTF. CDR3 DNA: TGCGCCAGCAGCTTGGACAGGGCAGAGGATGGCTACACCTTC.

The chain links TRBV18 to TRBJ2-7; 7 bases agree with TRBD1. The CDR3 is 12 residues long. With V trimmed by 8 bases and J by 1 base, 2 bases remained unmatched. Germline CDR1 KGHSH, CDR2 LQKENI. In nucleotides, the CDR3 is TGTGCCAGCGGGACAGCTTCCTACGAGCAGTACTTC. This sequence encodes CASGTASYEQYF. The whole variable domain, filled in from reference TRBV18 and TRBJ2-7, reads NAGVMQNPRHLVRRRGQEARLRCSPMKGHSHVYWYRQLPEEGLKFMVYLQKENIIDESGMPKERFSAEFPKEGPSILRIQQVVRGDSAAYFCASGTASYEQYFGPGTRLTVT.

This clone was counted a single time. The chain links TRBV4-3 to TRBJ2-2; 7 nucleotides align to TRBD2. This CDR3 has 18 amino acids. Germline CDR1 is LGHNA and CDR2 is YSLEER. The V and J ends lost 0 bases and 1 base, in that order; junction bases with no gene match: 8. As DNA, the CDR3 is TGCGCCAGCAGCCAAGAGGCGCTGGGCGGGGGGAACACCGGGGAGCTGTTTTTT. This encodes CASSQEALGGGNTGELFF.